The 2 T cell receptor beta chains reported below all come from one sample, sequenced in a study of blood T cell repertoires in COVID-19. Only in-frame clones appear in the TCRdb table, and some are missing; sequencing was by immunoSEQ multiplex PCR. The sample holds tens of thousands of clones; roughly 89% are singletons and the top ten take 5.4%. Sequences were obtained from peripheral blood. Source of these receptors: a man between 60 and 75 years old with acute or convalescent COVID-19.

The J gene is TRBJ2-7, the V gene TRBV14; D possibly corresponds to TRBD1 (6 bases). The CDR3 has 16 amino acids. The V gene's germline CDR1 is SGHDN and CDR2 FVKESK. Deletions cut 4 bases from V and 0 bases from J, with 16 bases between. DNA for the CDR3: TGTGCCAGCAGCCCAGGTGCCCAGGGGCCCTCCTACGAGCAGTACTTC. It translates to CASSPGAQGPSYEQYF. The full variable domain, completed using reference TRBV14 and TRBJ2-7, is EAGVTQFPSHSVIEKGQTVTLRCDPISGHDNLYWYRRVMGKEIKFLLHFVKESKQDESGMPNNRFLAERTGGTYSTLKVQPAELEDSGVYFCASSPGAQGPSYEQYFGPGTRLTVT.

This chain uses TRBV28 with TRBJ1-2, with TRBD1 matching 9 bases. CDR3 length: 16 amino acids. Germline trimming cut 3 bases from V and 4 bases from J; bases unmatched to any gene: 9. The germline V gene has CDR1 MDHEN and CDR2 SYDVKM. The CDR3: CASSFRATGGSYGYTF. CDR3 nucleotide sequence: TGTGCCAGCAGTTTTCGGGCGACAGGGGGAAGCTATGGCTACACCTTC.